This T cell receptor beta chain is drawn from a study of shared clonotypes between healthy human individuals. Study details: The donor group consisted of a couple of women and three men, aged 18 to 49.

Whole-study results and caveats: At large depth, rarefaction still showed sorted-subset sequencing to be incomplete. Clonotypes which were not shared had lower generation probabilities than clonotypes that all four donors shared.

Each subset's genomic DNA was split evenly across several immunoSEQ plates. Clones were sequenced by immunoSEQ multiplex PCR, and TCRdb holds only the in-frame ones, with some missing. This table has millions of clones, approximately 93% appearing once. V lost 4 bases and J 4 bases, leaving 11 bases between the germline ends. The CDR3 loop spans 13 amino acids. The germline V gene has CDR1 SQVTM and CDR2 ANQGSEA. To note about this clone: Its antigen is unknown.

V and J are TRBV29-1 and TRBJ1-5; D uncertain. The receptor's source is a young man in good health. Some clones in this sample may be carry-over from other donors' samples. The source material was naive CD4+ T cells from PBMCs. Subset of the sample: CD45RA+ positively selected. This CDR3 is CSVVVIGNQPQHF. In DNA, the CDR3 is TGCAGCGTTGTAGTTATAGGGAATCAGCCCCAGCATTTT.